This TCR beta chain originates from a study of patients and donors after allogeneic stem cell transplantation. The germline gives CDR1 MNHEY, CDR2 SVGEGT. Deletions cut 6 bases from V and 5 bases from J, with 14 bases between. CDR3 length: 13 residues. TCRdb re-called the RT-PCR reads through MiXCR, storing one row per CDR3 protein. The repertoire holds 200,000 to 250,000 distinct CDR3 sequences, with 13% to 15% as singletons. This clonotype was detected many times. The sample taken for sequencing was blood, either unsorted or a sorted T cell fraction (not recorded which). The chain has TRBV6-2 or TRBV6-3 and TRBJ2-7, with TRBD2 as a possible D gene (7 bases). This receptor was taken from a human donor who was either an allogeneic HSCT recipient or a stem cell or donor lymphocyte infusion donor (not recorded which). It is not recorded whose cells these are; they may come from a transplant donor. The CDR3 protein is CASRQGGRHEQYF. CDR3 nucleotides: TGTGCCAGCAGACAGGGCGGGAGACACGAGCAGTACTTC.